The rows below give T cell receptor beta chains drawn from one sample of a study of shared clonotypes between healthy human individuals. Profiled with immunoSEQ multiplex PCR; TCRdb holds only in-frame clones, not every one. The sample consists of about 690,000 clones, roughly 91% of them appearing once. The sequenced sample was memory CD8+ T cells from PBMCs. Receptors were obtained from a man younger than 35 in good health. Some clones in this sample may be carry-over from other donors' samples. Each CDR3 is given with its conserved first and last residue. A D gene is named only where the DNA matches it firmly. The size of a clone is reported for some rows only, either as once, few or many, or as a class for expanded clones.

size	D	V	J	DNA	CDR3
.	TRBD2	TRBV5-6	TRBJ2-7	TGTGCCAGCAGCTTGGGACTAGCGGAGGCCTACGAGCAGTACTTC	CASSLGLAEAYEQYF
.	.	TRBV19	TRBJ2-7	TGTGCCAGTAGCGCTTTGGGCCTCCTGGTCCACGAGCAGTACTTC	CASSALGLLVHEQYF
.	.	TRBV5-5	TRBJ2-7	TGTGCCAGCAGCTCCTCCATACGGGCGCCTCTCTACGAGCAGTACTTC	CASSSSIRAPLYEQYF
.	.	TRBV4-3	TRBJ1-2	TGCGCCAGCAGCCTCGGGGGGGGCTTTAACTATGGCTACACCTTC	CASSLGGGFNYGYTF
.	.	TRBV6-6	TRBJ2-7	TGTGCCAGCAGTTACGATCGGCTCCGCTACGAGCAGTACTTC	CASSYDRLRYEQYF
few	.	TRBV10-1	TRBJ1-1	TGCGCCAGCAGGGACACGGACAGCACTGAAGCTTTCTTT	CASRDTDSTEAFF
.	.	TRBV19	TRBJ2-3	TGTGCCAGTAGTGGTAGGGATACAGATACGCAGTATTTT	CASSGRDTDTQYF
.	.	TRBV7-9	TRBJ2-7	TGTGCCAGCAGCCGCCGCAGCGAGTACGAGCAGTACTTC	CASSRRSEYEQYF
.	TRBD2	TRBV7-9	TRBJ2-7	TGTGCCAGCAGCACCTACGGGACTAGCGGGAGGTGGGAGCAGTACTTC	CASSTYGTSGRWEQYF
.	.	TRBV19	TRBJ2-1	TGTGCCAGTAGTATTGATTTGGAGGTGAGTGAGCAGTTCTTC	CASSIDLEVSEQFF
once	.	TRBV4-1	TRBJ1-5	TGCGCCAGGGGATCGGGGGGACTCAATCAGCCCCAGCATTTT	CARGSGGLNQPQHF
.	.	TRBV11-2	TRBJ2-1	TGTGCCAGCAGCTCGAGGACTCCGGGAGCCTACAATGAGCAGTTCTTC	CASSSRTPGAYNEQFF
once	TRBD2	TRBV9	TRBJ2-1	TGTGCCAGCAGCGCACTAGCGGGAGAGTACATGGATGAGCAGTTCTTC	CASSALAGEYMDEQFF
.	TRBD2	TRBV9	TRBJ2-2	TGTGCCAGCAGCGTAGTGGTGGCTAGCGGGAGGGCCGGGGAGCTGTTTTTT	CASSVVVASGRAGELFF
.	.	TRBV6-5	TRBJ1-1	TGTGCCAGCAGTGCTACAGGGCTATCGAACACTGAAGCTTTCTTT	CASSATGLSNTEAFF
.	TRBD1	TRBV27	TRBJ1-2	TGTGCCAGCAGTTTGTCGACAGGGGGCGTGAGCTACACCTTC	CASSLSTGGVSYTF
.	TRBD1	TRBV6-5	TRBJ2-7	TGTGCCAGCAGTTACTCGGGACAGGTATTCAAGTTC	CASSYSGQVFKF
.	.	TRBV4-3	TRBJ2-2	TGCGCCAGCAGCCAAGAGACCCCGGGTCTGAGGGAGTGGAACACCGGGGAGCTGTTTTTT	CASSQETPGLREWNTGELFF
.	.	TRBV5-1	TRBJ2-7	TGCGCCAGCAGCTTGGGGGGACCGCTCTACGAGCAGTACTTC	CASSLGGPLYEQYF
.	.	TRBV10-3	TRBJ2-3	TGTGCCACCAGTCCGGCCGGTACGCAGTATTTT	CATSPAGTQYF
.	TRBD1	TRBV10-3	TRBJ2-7	TGTGCCATCAGTGATCCGGGACAGGGGGGTCCCGAGCAGTACTTC	CAISDPGQGGPEQYF
.	.	TRBV18	TRBJ2-1	TGTGCCAGCTCACATGCTAGCCTCCCTTCTTTCTACAATGAGCAGTTCTTC	CASSHASLPSFYNEQFF
.	.	TRBV7-6	TRBJ2-7	TGTGCCAGCAGCTTAGAGGGGAACACCTACGAGCAGTACTTC	CASSLEGNTYEQYF
.	.	TRBV27	TRBJ1-5	TGTGCCAGCAGTTTTCAGGGTACGAATCAGCCCCAGCATTTT	CASSFQGTNQPQHF
few	TRBD1	TRBV13	TRBJ2-7	TGTGCCAGCACACGGACAGGGTCGGCGCACGAGCAGTACTTC	CASTRTGSAHEQYF
.	TRBD2	TRBV2	TRBJ2-1	TGTGCCAGCAGTGAAGCGTACTTAGCGGGAGGGTCCCCGAGCTCCTACAATGAGCAGTTCTTC	CASSEAYLAGGSPSSYNEQFF
.	TRBD2	TRBV7-9	TRBJ2-3	TGTGCCAGCAGCTTAAGCGGGAGTGCAGATACGCAGTATTTT	CASSLSGSADTQYF
few	.	TRBV5-6	TRBJ1-5	TGTGCCAGCAGCATTCAGTATAGCAATCAGCCCCAGCATTTT	CASSIQYSNQPQHF
.	TRBD2	TRBV5-6	TRBJ2-7	TGTGCCAGCAGCCGTTTGCGGGGGTACGAGCAGTACTTC	CASSRLRGYEQYF
.	TRBD1	TRBV10-2	TRBJ2-2	TGCGCCAGCCGATCCACAGGGGCCGGGGAGCTGTTTTTT	CASRSTGAGELFF
.	.	TRBV10-3	TRBJ1-3	TGTGCCATCAGTGAAAATATAAGGGGAGGAGAAAACACCATATATTTT	CAISENIRGGENTIYF
.	TRBD2	TRBV28	TRBJ2-1	TGTGCCAGCAGTCCCTTAGCGGGCCTGGGGGATGAGCAGTTCTTC	CASSPLAGLGDEQFF
.	.	TRBV27	TRBJ2-7	TGTGCCAGCACTTTCGGCTACGAGCAGTACTTC	CASTFGYEQYF
.	TRBD2	TRBV15	TRBJ2-3	TGTGCCACCCGACTAGCGGTATTTGCAGATACGCAGTATTTT	CATRLAVFADTQYF
few	.	TRBV7-9	TRBJ1-6	TGTGCCAGCAGCTTAGATTCACCCCTCCACTTT	CASSLDSPLHF
.	.	TRBV5-1	TRBJ2-3	TGCGCCAGCAGCTTGGTGGGTCTAGCTCTCAGTGGCGATACGCAGTATTTT	CASSLVGLALSGDTQYF
once	TRBD1	TRBV28	TRBJ1-5	TGTGCCAGCAGTGGACAGGGCAACAATCAGCCCCAGCATTTT	CASSGQGNNQPQHF
.	.	TRBV7-6	TRBJ2-7	TGTGCCAGCAGCCCCGCCCGAGCGCCTGGGGGGAACGAGCAGTACTTC	CASSPARAPGGNEQYF
.	.	TRBV7-2	TRBJ1-3	TGTGCCAGCTCCGTTCGGGGGACTGGAAACACCATATATTTT	CASSVRGTGNTIYF
.	TRBD2	TRBV7-9	TRBJ2-3	TGTGCCAGCAGCTTGGGAGGGGAGGTTCGCACAGATACGCAGTATTTT	CASSLGGEVRTDTQYF
.	.	TRBV5-1	TRBJ1-4	TGCGCCAGCAGCTTGGAGGGGGTAGTTGCAACTAATGAAAAACTGTTTTTT	CASSLEGVVATNEKLFF
.	TRBD2	TRBV2	TRBJ2-7	TGTGCCAGCTTGGAGGGGAGGGCCTACGAGCAGTACTTC	CASLEGRAYEQYF
.	.	TRBV28	TRBJ1-4	TGTGCCAGCAGGCATGAGCCAGCAACTAATGAAAAACTGTTTTTT	CASRHEPATNEKLFF
.	TRBD2	TRBV7-3	TRBJ2-5	TGTGCCAGCAGCGTAACTAGCGGGAGGGAGGAGACCCAGTACTTC	CASSVTSGREETQYF
.	.	TRBV30	TRBJ2-7	TGTGCCTGGAGTGCCCTGGATCAGGCGTCGGTCGACGAGCAGTACTTC	CAWSALDQASVDEQYF
.	.	TRBV7-2	TRBJ1-5	TGTGCCAGCAGCTTAGCGCCGGGGGTGCCCCAGCATTTT	CASSLAPGVPQHF
once	TRBD2	TRBV13	TRBJ2-7	TGTGCCAGCAGCGCCAGGAATAGCGGGTATACCTACGAGCAGTACTTC	CASSARNSGYTYEQYF
.	TRBD2	TRBV7-7	TRBJ2-1	TGTGCCAGCAGCCCCCAATTTGCTCTAGCGGGAGACGGCAATGAGCAGTTCTTC	CASSPQFALAGDGNEQFF
.	.	TRBV7-3	TRBJ2-3	TGTGCCAGCAGCTTAGGACTTTCGATGGCAGATACGCAGTATTTT	CASSLGLSMADTQYF
.	TRBD1	TRBV5-1	TRBJ2-7	TGCGCCAGCAGCTTGTGGACAGGGGGTGTCGGCGAGCAGTACTTC	CASSLWTGGVGEQYF